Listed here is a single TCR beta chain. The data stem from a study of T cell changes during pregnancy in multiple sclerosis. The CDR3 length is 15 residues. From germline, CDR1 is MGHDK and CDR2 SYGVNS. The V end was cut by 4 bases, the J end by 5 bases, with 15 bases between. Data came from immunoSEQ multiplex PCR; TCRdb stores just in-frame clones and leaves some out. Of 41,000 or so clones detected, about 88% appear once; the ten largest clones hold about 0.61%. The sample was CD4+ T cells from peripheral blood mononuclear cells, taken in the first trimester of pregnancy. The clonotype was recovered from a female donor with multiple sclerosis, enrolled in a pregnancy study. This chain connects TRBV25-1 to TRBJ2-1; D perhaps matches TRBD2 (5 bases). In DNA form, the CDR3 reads TGTGCCAGCAGTGCTGTGAGGAGGTTCAACAATGAGCAGTTCTTC. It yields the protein CASSAVRRFNNEQFF.